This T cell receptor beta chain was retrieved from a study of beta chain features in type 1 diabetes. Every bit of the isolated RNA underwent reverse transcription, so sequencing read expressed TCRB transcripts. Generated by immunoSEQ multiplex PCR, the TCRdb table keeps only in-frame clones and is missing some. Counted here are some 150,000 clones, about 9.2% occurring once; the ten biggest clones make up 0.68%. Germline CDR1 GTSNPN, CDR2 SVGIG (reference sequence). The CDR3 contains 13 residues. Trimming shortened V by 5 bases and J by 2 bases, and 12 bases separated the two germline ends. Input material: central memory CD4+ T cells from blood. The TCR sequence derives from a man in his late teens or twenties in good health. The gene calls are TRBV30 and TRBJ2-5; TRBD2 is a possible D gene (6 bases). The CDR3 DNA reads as TGTGCCTGGGGCCGGGACTCACAAGAGACCCAGTACTTC. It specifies CAWGRDSQETQYF.